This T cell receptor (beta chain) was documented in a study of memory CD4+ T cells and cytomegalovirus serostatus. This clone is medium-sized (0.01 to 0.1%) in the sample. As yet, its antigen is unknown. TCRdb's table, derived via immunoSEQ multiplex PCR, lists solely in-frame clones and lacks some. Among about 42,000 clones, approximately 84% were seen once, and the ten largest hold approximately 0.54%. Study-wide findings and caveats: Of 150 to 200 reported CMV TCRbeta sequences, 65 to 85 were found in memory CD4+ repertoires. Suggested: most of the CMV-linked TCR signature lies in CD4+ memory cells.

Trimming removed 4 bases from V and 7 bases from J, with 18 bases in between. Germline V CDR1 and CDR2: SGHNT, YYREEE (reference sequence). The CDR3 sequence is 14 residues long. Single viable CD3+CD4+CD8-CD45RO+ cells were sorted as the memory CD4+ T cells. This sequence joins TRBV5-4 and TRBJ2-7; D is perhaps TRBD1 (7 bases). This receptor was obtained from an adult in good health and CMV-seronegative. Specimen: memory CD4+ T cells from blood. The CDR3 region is CASSTRQGRGEQYF. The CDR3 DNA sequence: TGTGCCAGCAGCACTCGACAGGGACGGGGGGAGCAGTACTTC.